Each of the 30 T cell receptor beta chains below was sequenced from the same sample in a study of siplizumab effects on memory and regulatory T cells. Sequenced by immunoSEQ multiplex PCR; TCRdb stores in-frame clones only, minus some. The repertoire consists of approximately 84,000 clones, with roughly 94% occurring once and the leading ten covering less than 20%. Sequenced sample: CD8+ T cells sorted from blood. These receptors were obtained from a human donor in good health.

V gene TRBV11-3 combines with J gene TRBJ2-7; no clear D. Germline CDR1 is SGHNT and CDR2 is YENEEA. The CDR3 consists of 15 residues. V was clipped by 0 bases and J by 8 bases, with 17 bases between them. The DNA of the CDR3 is TGTGCCAGCAGCTTAGATCCCTCTACTTCGACGAAGCAGTACTTC. Residues: CASSLDPSTSTKQYF.

The chain recombines TRBV7-3 with TRBJ2-1; either TRBD1 or TRBD2 may supply D (5 bases each). The CDR3 runs 16 residues. Trimming pared 5 bases from V and 4 bases from J, leaving 18 bases between. Germline CDR1 and CDR2: SGHTA and FQGTGA. CDR3 sequence reads: CASSPTTGGPYNEQFF. CDR3 sequence (DNA): TGTGCCAGCAGCCCAACGACTGGGGGACCGTACAATGAGCAGTTCTTC.

The chain combines TRBV2 with TRBJ2-5; 13 bases match TRBD2. The V gene end was trimmed by 6 bases and the J gene end by 4 bases; junction bases not matched to a gene: 5. In germline, CDR1 is SNHLY, CDR2 FYNNEI. The CDR3 is 15 residues long. CDR3 sequence reads: CASSVRTSGRETQYF. In nucleotides, the CDR3 is TGTGCCAGCAGCGTACGGACTAGCGGGAGAGAGACCCAGTACTTC. Full variable domain (missing parts from reference TRBV2 and TRBJ2-5): EPEVTQTPSHQVTQMGQEVILRCVPISNHLYFYWYRQILGQKVEFLVSFYNNEISEKSEIFDDQFSVERPDGSNFTLKIRSTKLEDSAMYFCASSVRTSGRETQYFGPGTRLLVL.

This chain uses TRBV2 with TRBJ2-3; possibly TRBD2 for D (6 bases). The CDR3 is 16 residues long. Trimming pared 3 bases from V and 4 bases from J, leaving 17 bases between. The germline CDR1 and CDR2 sequences are SNHLY and FYNNEI. The CDR3 loop is CASSDRSEGSADTQYF. Here the CDR3 DNA reads TGTGCCAGCAGTGATCGATCGGAGGGTAGCGCAGATACGCAGTATTTT.

In this sample, this clone turned up once. The rearrangement uses TRBV27 and TRBJ2-7; D remains ambiguous. V lost 0 bases to trimming and J lost 8 bases, with 11 bases between them. This CDR3 spans 13 amino acids. Germline V lookup: CDR1 MNHEY, CDR2 SMNVEV (reference sequence). The CDR3 reads CASSLSSPGQQYF. DNA of the CDR3: TGTGCCAGCAGTTTATCGTCGCCGGGCCAGCAGTACTTC.

The CDR3 coding sequence is TGTGCCAGCAGCCAAGCAGCGGGAGGACCTTACAATGAGCAGTTCTTC. It translates to CASSQAAGGPYNEQFF. V and J are TRBV7-6 and TRBJ2-1; 9 bases match TRBD2. Germline CDR1 SGHVS, CDR2 FNYEAQ. J gave up 4 bases and V 5 bases, and 9 bases lay outside the gene matches. The CDR3 totals 16 residues.

The CDR3 region is CASSFTGLTYEQYF. As DNA, the CDR3 is TGTGCCAGCAGCTTTACCGGGTTAACCTACGAGCAGTACTTC. The V gene is TRBV7-9, the J gene TRBJ2-5; no clear D gene. The J call is uncertain, as TRBJ2-7 better fits the DNA end. The CDR3 runs to 14 residues. CDR1 is SEHNR, CDR2 FQNEAQ, per germline (reference sequence).

This clone was seen only once. V usage is TRBV4-1 and J usage is TRBJ2-7, with 8 bases aligning to TRBD1. V lost 1 base, J lost 6 bases, and 8 bases stayed unmatched. The CDR3 covers 15 residues. Germline CDR1 and CDR2: MGHRA and YSYEKL. The CDR3 region has the DNA TGCGCCAGCAGCCAAGTCCAGACAGGGGAGTTCGAGCAGTACTTC. Its protein is CASSQVQTGEFEQYF.

The rearrangement uses TRBV27 and TRBJ2-5, with 8 bases matching TRBD2. The CDR3 covers 16 residues. Germline CDR1 reads MNHEY; CDR2 reads SMNVEV (reference sequence). Losses at the gene ends were 5 bases for V and 1 base for J; bases not matched to a gene: 9. This chain's CDR3 is CASSQTSGEFQETQYF. The CDR3 DNA reads TGTGCCAGCAGTCAAACTAGCGGTGAATTCCAAGAGACCCAGTACTTC.

About this clone: Other nucleotide sequences in the sample specify the same CDR3. This chain uses TRBV27 with TRBJ2-7, with TRBD2 as a possible D gene (5 bases). Between the trimmed V and J ends, which lost 0 bases and 0 bases, there was a span of 6 bases. The CDR3 spans 14 residues. Germline V gives CDR1 MNHEY, CDR2 SMNVEV (reference sequence). CDR3 sequence: CASSLSAGSYEQYF. CDR3 bases: TGTGCCAGCAGTTTATCGGCGGGCTCCTACGAGCAGTACTTC.

This rearrangement joins TRBV7-9 to TRBJ2-7; no definite D call. This CDR3 contains 13 residues. CDR1 and CDR2 (germline): SEHNR, FQNEAQ (reference sequence). Trimming shortened V by 1 base and J by 5 bases, and 9 bases separated the two germline ends. The CDR3, as DNA: TGTGCCAGCAGCTTAGTATCCATCGACGAGCAGTACTTC. Residues: CASSLVSIDEQYF.

The CDR3: CASSWTYGFSLEQYF. The CDR3, as DNA: TGTGCCAGCAGCTGGACTTACGGGTTTTCATTAGAGCAGTACTTC. This rearrangement joins TRBV5-8 to TRBJ2-7, with D maybe TRBD2 (5 bases). CDR3 length: 15 amino acids. Deletions cut 3 bases from V and 7 bases from J, with 20 bases between. Per germline, CDR1 SGHTS and CDR2 YDEGEE.

The rearrangement links TRBV14 to TRBJ2-1; perhaps TRBD2 as D (6 bases). Trimming shortened V by 6 bases and J by 0 bases, and 9 bases separated the two germline ends. The CDR3 totals 14 residues. CDR1 is SGHDN and CDR2 is FVKESK in the germline V gene. CDR3 loop: CASRGLDSYNEQFF. The CDR3 bases are TGTGCCAGCAGGGGACTTGACTCCTACAATGAGCAGTTCTTC.

This chain links TRBV28 with TRBJ1-5, with a weak D call TRBD1 (5 bases). Germline V gene lookup returns CDR1 MDHEN and CDR2 SYDVKM. Trimming left V 5 bases short and J 4 bases short, with 12 bases between. The CDR3 is 14 residues long. For the CDR3, the DNA is TGTGCCAGCAGTCCCAGACAGACTAATCAGCCCCAGCATTTT. It encodes CASSPRQTNQPQHF.

The rearrangement links TRBV7-9 to TRBJ1-1, with a weak D call TRBD1 (6 bases). Germline CDR1 reads SEHNR; CDR2 reads FQNEAQ (reference sequence). V lost 3 bases to trimming and J lost 6 bases, with 8 bases between them. There are 12 residues in the CDR3. The CDR3 here is CASSFGQSEAFF. Written as DNA, the CDR3 is TGTGCCAGCAGCTTTGGACAGTCTGAAGCTTTCTTT.

V is TRBV4-1 and J is TRBJ2-5, with unresolved D. Trimming shortened V by 0 bases and J by 2 bases, and 10 bases separated the two germline ends. The CDR3 totals 15 residues. The germline CDR1 and CDR2 sequences are MGHRA and YSYEKL. CDR3 nucleotide sequence: TGCGCCAGCAGCCAAGAAATTCCGTTTCAAGAGACCCAGTACTTC. It yields the protein CASSQEIPFQETQYF.

This chain joins TRBV15 and TRBJ2-1, with D perhaps matching TRBD1 or TRBD2 (5 bases each). The germline V and J ends were trimmed by 3 bases and 7 bases, with 7 bases remaining between them. Germline V gene data show CDR1 as LNHNV and CDR2 as YYDKDF (reference sequence). The CDR3 is made up of 12 amino acids. CDR3 loop: CATSRGPNEQFF. DNA for the CDR3: TGTGCCACCAGCAGGGGACCAAATGAGCAGTTCTTC.

This sequence joins TRBV5-3 and TRBJ2-1; D unclear. TRBV5-3 is filed as an ORF, its function uncertain. The ends were cut back, 1 base at V and 4 bases at J, with 9 bases in the middle. The CDR3 has 14 residues. The CDR3 loop is CARSLKGYYNEQFF. CDR3 DNA: TGTGCCAGAAGCTTGAAGGGTTATTACAATGAGCAGTTCTTC.

This chain connects TRBV7-3 to TRBJ1-1; D is undetermined. The CDR3 extends over 12 amino acids. Trimming took off 5 bases at V and 2 bases at J, with 6 bases between the two ends. The germline gives CDR1 SGHTA, CDR2 FQGTGA. The CDR3 coding sequence is TGTGCCAGCAGCGAGAGCAACACTGAAGCTTTCTTT. Encoded protein: CASSESNTEAFF.

The chain has TRBV5-5 and TRBJ1-1; D unresolved. The CDR3 covers 15 residues. Germline CDR1 and CDR2: SGHKS and YYEKEE (reference sequence). Trimming left V 0 bases short and J 3 bases short, with 12 bases between. The CDR3 bases are TGTGCCAGCAGCTTGGGGCCCGGGTGGTACACTGAAGCTTTCTTT. It specifies CASSLGPGWYTEAFF.

This sequence joins TRBV13 and TRBJ2-7; no firm D call. The CDR3 length is 13 residues. Trimming removed 1 base from V and 0 bases from J, with 4 bases in between. Germline values: CDR1 PRHDT, CDR2 FYEKMQ (reference sequence). The CDR3 here is CASSLDPSYEQYF. In DNA form, the CDR3 reads TGTGCCAGCAGCTTAGACCCCTCCTACGAGCAGTACTTC.

This clone has only one observation. The chain couples TRBV28 to TRBJ2-5; D uncertain. CDR3 length: 11 residues. Trimming pared 5 bases from V and 4 bases from J, leaving 5 bases between. Germline assignment: CDR1 MDHEN and CDR2 SYDVKM. CDR3 in DNA: TGTGCCAGCAGTCTCCGAGAGACCCAGTACTTC. It codes for CASSLRETQYF.

The count of this clone is one. The rearrangement joins TRBV5-5 to TRBJ2-1; D gene unclear. V was shortened by 4 bases and J by 7 bases, with 9 bases between the two germline ends. There are 12 residues in the CDR3. The germline CDR1 and CDR2 sequences are SGHKS and YYEKEE (reference sequence). CDR3 protein: CASSPWANEQFF. The CDR3, as DNA: TGTGCCAGCAGCCCCTGGGCGAATGAGCAGTTCTTC.

CDR3 residues: CASSDRTYSYNSPLHF. The DNA for the CDR3 is TGTGCCAGCAGTGATCGGACCTACTCCTATAATTCACCCCTCCACTTT. The chain employs TRBV6-1 and TRBJ1-6; D unclear. Looked up from germline, CDR1 is MNHNS and CDR2 is SASEGT. The V gene lost 3 bases and the J gene lost 0 bases, with 9 bases spanning the gap. CDR3 size: 16 residues.

A word on this clone: A junction boundary mismatches the germline segment, possibly from a read error. The chain employs TRBV7-7 and TRBJ2-5, with 9 bases that match TRBD1. The CDR3 length is 14 residues. Germline CDR1 SSHAT, CDR2 FNYEAQ (reference sequence). CDR3 DNA sequence: TGTGCTAGCAGTACCGGGACAGGGATGGAGACCCAGTACTTC. It is translated as CASSTGTGMETQYF.

This rearrangement joins TRBV9 to TRBJ1-2; TRBD1 matches 7 bases. The CDR3 totals 14 residues. From germline, CDR1 is SGDLS and CDR2 YYNGEE. Trimming removed 4 bases from V and 2 bases from J; junction bases left unmatched: 5. The CDR3, as DNA: TGTGCCAGCAGCCCATGGGACAGAAACTATGGCTACACCTTC. Translated, it gives CASSPWDRNYGYTF.

This rearrangement joins TRBV7-2 to TRBJ2-7, with D perhaps given as TRBD1 or TRBD2 (5 bases each). The V and J ends lost 4 bases and 0 bases respectively, with 10 bases between them. This CDR3 comprises 14 residues. Germline assignment: CDR1 SGHTA and CDR2 FQGNSA. This CDR3 is CASSWGSSSYEQYF. The CDR3 DNA sequence: TGTGCCAGCAGCTGGGGGAGCAGCTCCTACGAGCAGTACTTC.

The V gene is TRBV27, the J gene TRBJ2-7; TRBD2 agrees at 10 bases. This CDR3 comprises 15 residues. With 7 bases clipped from V and 5 bases from J, the junction kept 11 bases outside the gene matches. Germline V gene data show CDR1 as MNHEY and CDR2 as SMNVEV (reference sequence). The CDR3 sequence is CASKPSGRGFHEQYF. DNA of the CDR3: TGTGCCAGCAAGCCTAGCGGGAGAGGCTTTCACGAGCAGTACTTC.

The chain is built from TRBV6-1 and TRBJ2-4; TRBD1 agrees at 9 bases. The V and J ends lost 3 bases and 6 bases, in that order; junction bases with no gene match: 9. CDR3 length: 16 amino acids. Germline V gives CDR1 MNHNS, CDR2 SASEGT. The CDR3 sequence: CASSDPGQGLGNIQYF. DNA of the CDR3: TGTGCCAGCAGTGATCCGGGACAGGGTTTGGGAAACATTCAGTACTTC.

The gene calls are TRBV4-1 and TRBJ2-7, with 8 bases matching TRBD1. V lost 4 bases and J lost 3; bases outside the gene matches: 11. The CDR3 is 16 amino acids. Per germline, CDR1 MGHRA and CDR2 YSYEKL. This chain's CDR3 is CASSPGAQGALYEQYF. The CDR3 nucleotides read TGCGCCAGCAGCCCGGGGGCTCAGGGGGCACTCTACGAGCAGTACTTC.